This TCR beta chain was captured by sequencing in a study of cytomegalovirus exposure and HLA in healthy donors (dated by TCRdb to the late 2010s). Concerning the study at large: The roughly 700 repertoires of the first cohort and the 120 or so validation repertoires were produced on the same platform, according to a later analysis. The study aimed to test whether cataloging public T cell receptors could reveal signatures of past pathogen exposure. Along with the approximately 650-subject first cohort, a separate validation cohort of over 90 different subjects was used. To predict cytomegalovirus infection status, the study combined high-throughput TCR immunosequencing, statistical association of individual TCRs with disease status, and machine learning. Overall study results and their limits: The classifier was reported to diagnose cytomegalovirus status with high specificity and sensitivity in both the original and validation cohorts. A later analysis found that TCRs clustered in the first cohort also tended to co-occur in the approximately 120 validation repertoires, with 94% of cluster scores above 0. In the study, 150 to 200 TCR beta chains were listed as associated with cytomegalovirus. Most TCR sequences were observed very rarely across donors, whereas some public TCRs were present in many individuals. According to the authors, the approach could potentially be generalized to other disease states and immunological phenotypes. The validation cohort had no HLA typing available for a later analysis, so co-occurrence within that cohort was assessed over all 130 or so repertoires. In vitro tests confirmed that three of the cytomegalovirus-associated TCR beta chains recognize cytomegalovirus antigens.

The donors were included in the validation cohort of 130 or so subjects, a group kept apart from the approximately 650-subject first cohort. As for this clone: Its antigen is currently not known. No much larger clone exists at a distance of one base, and base qualities are not known.

V lost 7 bases and J lost 5 bases, and the count of bases not matched to a germline gene is 6. In the germline V gene, CDR1 corresponds to SQVTM and CDR2 to ANQGSEA. Its CDR3 holds 13 amino acids, cysteine through phenylalanine. Left in the record is the CDR3 DNA by itself, 39 bases read in frame from the first base. The library was produced with the immunoSEQ multiplex PCR assay. For the original study's pipeline: To diagnose cytomegalovirus status from the catalog of TCR beta chain sequences, a statistical classification framework was built. TCRdb obtained this table from immuneACCESS and retained in-frame rearrangements with V and J assigned. These tables miss some clones; where compared with another copy, unresolved V genes account for less than half of the shortfall, and the remainder is unexplained. The DNA was the basis for D and trimming; V, J and clone size are from that table. This sample gives some 130,000 clones in total; 94% of them show up just once. 1.5% to 2% of the sample lies in the top ten.

The rearrangement joined TRBV29-1 to TRBJ2-5, with 11 bases aligning to TRBD2. The source of this sequence is a young man in good health and CMV-seropositive. The specimen was PBMCs. The nucleotide sequence is given as TGCAGCGCCCAACTAGCGGGAGCGGAGACCCAGTACTTC. Its protein product is CSAQLAGAETQYF. The full variable domain, completed from the reference TRBV29-1 and TRBJ2-5 proteins outside the CDR3, reads SAVISQKPSRDICQRGTSLTIQCQVDSQVTMMFWYRQQPGQSLTLIATANQGSEATYESGFVIDKFPISRPNLTFSTLTVSNMSPEDSSIYLCSAQLAGAETQYFGPGTRLLVL.